This T cell receptor beta chain was identified in a study of blood T cell repertoires in COVID-19. Across the study: Samples of COVID-19 (acute and convalescent) were obtained from the United States, Italy and Spain. The cDNA or gDNA used as material had been derived from T cells, B-cell-depleted T cells, or PBMCs.

Under the authors' procedure: Quantification of nucleated cells was approximated via reference gene primer amplification. Some clones are missing from TCRdb's copy, which holds only in-frame ones; the method was immunoSEQ multiplex PCR. V and J calls and clone size come straight from that table; D and trimming were deduced from the DNA. The table records about 50,000 clones, approximately 88% of them present only once. Per the germline V gene, CDR1 is MNHNY and CDR2 is SVGAGI (reference sequence). J was trimmed by 6 bases and V by 10 bases; bases with no gene match: 14. The CDR3 length is 15 residues.

Sequenced input: peripheral blood. The TCR comes from a human donor in a cohort sampled during active COVID-19. The chain recombines TRBV6-6 with TRBJ1-5; 8 nucleotides match TRBD1. CDR3 region: CATVDNRGFSQPQHF. The CDR3 DNA is TGTGCCACCGTCGACAACAGGGGGTTTAGTCAGCCCCAGCATTTT.